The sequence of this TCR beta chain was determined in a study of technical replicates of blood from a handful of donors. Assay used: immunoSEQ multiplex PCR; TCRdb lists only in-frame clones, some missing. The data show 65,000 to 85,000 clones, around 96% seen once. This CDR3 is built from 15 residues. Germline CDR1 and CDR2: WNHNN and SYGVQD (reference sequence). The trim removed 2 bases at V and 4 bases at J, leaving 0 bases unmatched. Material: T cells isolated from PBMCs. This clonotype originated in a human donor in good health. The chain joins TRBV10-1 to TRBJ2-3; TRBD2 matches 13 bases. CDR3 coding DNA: TGCGCCAGCAGTGAGGGACTAGCGGGAGCAGATACGCAGTATTTT. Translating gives CASSEGLAGADTQYF.